This T cell receptor beta chain was documented in a study of T cell responses to AZD1222 COVID-19 vaccine. Study information: Timing groups of about 4 and about 12 weeks for second doses were pooled. Study outcomes and limitations: When two AZD1222 doses had been given, Spike-specific TCR breadth and depth rose. A mostly white British donor set with more females was recruited, and clonal diversity was possibly underestimated. Just five to seven people given AZD1222 tested seropositive at baseline.

V lost 1 base, J lost 3 bases, and 13 bases lay in between. This CDR3 is 15 amino acids long. Germline CDR1 is LNHDA and CDR2 is SQIVND (reference sequence). The method was immunoSEQ multiplex PCR; TCRdb's version includes in-frame clones alone and lacks a portion of them. There are a few hundred thousand clones in the sample; over 90% occur only once, and less than 0.65% lies in the top ten. In regard to this clone: Its antigen is undetermined.

The sequence derives from an adult in good health. Material: peripheral blood, obtained on day 0 of AZD1222 vaccination. The chain employs TRBV19 and TRBJ2-7; TRBD2 is a possible D gene (5 bases). As DNA, the CDR3 is TGTGCCAGTAGTATAGTGCCGGGATCGGACTACGAGCAGTACTTC. Its translation: CASSIVPGSDYEQYF. The variable domain in full, with the rest retrieved from reference TRBV19 and TRBJ2-7, is DGGITQSPKYLFRKEGQNVTLSCEQNLNHDAMYWYRQDPGQGLRLIYYSQIVNDFQKGDIAEGYSVSREKKESFPLTVTSAQKNPTAFYLCASSIVPGSDYEQYFGPGTRLTVT.